Sequencing of this T cell receptor (beta chain) was carried out in a study of a mutant IDH1 vaccine in newly diagnosed glioma. TCRdb's copy holds only in-frame clones and misses some; the assay was immunoSEQ multiplex PCR. The data contain over 25,000 clones, about 85% of them seen just once; the ten biggest clones take up around 4.8%. Time point given: baseline, week 1 (first vaccination visit). This sample's treatment: pre-vaccination baseline after standard-of-care therapy. The source of this sequence is a woman in her 40s with glioma. Sample: PBMCs, taken from a glioma patient treated with radiotherapy, temozolomide or both.

The CDR3 loop reads CASKSGAYEQYF. CDR3 coding DNA: TGTGCCAGCAAATCAGGGGCCTACGAGCAGTACTTC. This chain connects TRBV6-1 to TRBJ2-7; D perhaps matches TRBD1 (6 bases). Germline assignment: CDR1 MNHNS and CDR2 SASEGT. The CDR3 is made up of 12 amino acids. Trimming took off 7 bases at V and 2 bases at J, with 9 bases between the two ends.